These 25 T cell receptor beta chains came from one sample sequenced in a study of T-cell reconstitution after alpha-beta-depleted transplantation in children. Unique molecular identifiers featured in how the TCRbeta library was prepared. TCRdb re-called the PCR reads with MiXCR, one entry per CDR3 protein. The table lists 450,000 to 600,000 distinct CDR3 sequences, less than 35% of them singletons. The sample was PBMCs from the stem cell graft donor, taken from the stem cell graft. These receptor sequences come from a human donor who donated a stem cell graft to a child with aplastic anemia.

This clonotype was recorded a few times. The chain uses TRBV5-6 and TRBJ2-7; 8 positions match TRBD2. The length of the CDR3 is 14 residues. J lost 2 bases, V lost 1 base, and 2 bases had no gene match. Germline lookup yields CDR1 SGHDT and CDR2 YYEEEE. Here the CDR3 reads CASSLSGRTYEQYV. The CDR3 bases are TGTGCCAGCAGCTTGAGCGGGAGAACCTACGAGCAGTACGTC.

This chain connects TRBV10-3 to TRBJ2-1, with D uncertain. The V end lost 9 bases, the J end lost 5 bases, and 8 bases lay between the germline ends. Germline V CDR1 and CDR2: ENHRY, SYGVKD. The length of the CDR3 is 11 residues. CDR3 sequence: CAIDRNNEQFF. In nucleotides, the CDR3 is TGTGCCATAGACCGCAACAATGAGCAGTTCTTC.

The genes are TRBV4-2 and TRBJ2-5; TRBD2 matches at 8 bases. The junction had 6 bases not matched to a gene; V was cut back by 1 base and J by 5 bases. The length of the CDR3 is 15 residues. The germline V gene encodes CDR1 LGHNA and CDR2 YNFKEQ. The CDR3 DNA follows: TGTGCCAGCAGCCAAGTCCCGGGAGGGGGTGAGACCCAGTACTTC. Its translation: CASSQVPGGGETQYF.

Only a few counts were recorded for this clonotype. The chain couples TRBV7-8 to TRBJ2-3; a weak D match, TRBD2 (6 bases). Trimming took 8 bases from V and 1 from J, leaving 16 bases between them. The CDR3 sequence is 15 residues long. Looked up from germline, CDR1 is SGHVS and CDR2 is FQNEAQ. The CDR3: CASGFGGIGTDTQYF. The CDR3 nucleotides read TGTGCCAGCGGGTTTGGGGGGATCGGCACAGATACGCAGTATTTT.

This clonotype has more than one count but fewer than ten. The J gene is TRBJ1-4, the V gene TRBV5-1; D unresolved. V lost 5 bases and J 3 bases, leaving 14 bases between the germline ends. Germline lookup yields CDR1 SGHRS and CDR2 YFSETQ. The CDR3 has 15 amino acids. This chain's CDR3 is CASSFDNRPNEKLFF. In DNA, the CDR3 is TGCGCCAGCAGTTTCGACAACCGGCCTAATGAAAAACTGTTTTTT.

The chain recombines TRBV15 with TRBJ2-5; 8 bases line up with TRBD2. With 8 bases clipped from V and 5 bases from J, the junction kept 7 bases outside the gene matches. Germline lookup yields CDR1 LNHNV and CDR2 YYDKDF (reference sequence). This CDR3 has 13 residues. The CDR3 loop reads CATEGLATETQYF. CDR3 DNA sequence: TGTGCCACCGAAGGACTAGCCACCGAGACCCAGTACTTC.

V usage is TRBV20-1 and J usage is TRBJ2-1, with D maybe TRBD2 (5 bases). Germline CDR1 and CDR2: DFQATT and SNEGSKA (reference sequence). The CDR3 runs to 15 residues. V was shortened by 0 bases and J by 0 bases, with 9 bases between the two germline ends. The CDR3 is CSAREERSSYNEQFF. CDR3 nucleotides: TGCAGTGCTAGAGAGGAGCGGAGCTCCTACAATGAGCAGTTCTTC.

The rearrangement uses TRBV5-5 and TRBJ2-2; no reliable D call. The CDR3 spans 13 residues. The V end was cut by 4 bases, the J end by 5 bases, with 9 bases between. In germline, CDR1 is SGHKS, CDR2 YYEKEE (reference sequence). This chain's CDR3 is CASSPEWTGELFF. In DNA, the CDR3 is TGTGCCAGCAGCCCGGAGTGGACCGGGGAGCTGTTTTTT.

There are a few counts of this clonotype. V usage is TRBV12-3 or TRBV12-4 and J usage is TRBJ1-5; 10 bases map to TRBD1. The CDR3 sequence is 16 residues long. The V and J ends lost 5 bases and 2 bases, in that order; junction bases with no gene match: 6. The CDR3 sequence: CASSPGTGVRNQPQHF. The CDR3 DNA is TGTGCCAGCAGTCCGGGGACAGGGGTGCGCAATCAGCCCCAGCATTTT.

This chain joins TRBV20-1 and TRBJ1-5; D is unresolved. The CDR3 has 13 residues. Trimming stripped 5 bases from V and 1 base from J, with 9 bases between. CDR1 is DFQATT and CDR2 is SNEGSKA in the germline V gene (reference sequence). The CDR3 reads CSAGDGSNQPQHF. DNA for the CDR3: TGCAGTGCTGGTGACGGGAGCAATCAGCCCCAGCATTTT.

In this sample, this clonotype turned up a few times. The chain employs TRBV27 and TRBJ1-5; D unresolved. The germline gives CDR1 MNHEY, CDR2 SMNVEV (reference sequence). V was shortened by 2 bases and J by 3 bases, with 17 bases between the two germline ends. The CDR3 is 17 residues long. The CDR3 DNA follows: TGTGCCAGCAGTTTACGACTGGCAGGTAAACACAATCAGCCCCAGCATTTT. Residues: CASSLRLAGKHNQPQHF.

The CDR3 sequence: CASSLDPAGGRTDTQYF. In nucleotides, the CDR3 is TGTGCCAGCAGCTTAGATCCAGCGGGAGGGCGCACAGATACGCAGTATTTT. V and J are TRBV7-6 and TRBJ2-3, with TRBD2 matching 10 bases. The CDR3 sequence is 17 residues long. Germline trimming cut 1 base from V and 1 base from J; bases unmatched to any gene: 5. CDR1 SGHVS and CDR2 FNYEAQ come from the germline V gene.

The chain has TRBV29-1 and TRBJ2-5; D may correspond to TRBD1 or TRBD2 (5 bases each). CDR3 length equals 12 residues. V was cut by 7 bases and J by 1 base, with 10 bases left in between. The germline V gene encodes CDR1 SQVTM and CDR2 ANQGSEA. CDR3 DNA: TGCAGCGCCCTGGGGACCCAAGAGACCCAGTACTTC. This encodes CSALGTQETQYF.

The gene calls are TRBV29-1 and TRBJ2-2; D is perhaps TRBD2 (7 bases). Trimming removed 5 bases from V and 5 bases from J, with 12 bases in between. The CDR3 runs 13 residues. Germline assignment: CDR1 SQVTM and CDR2 ANQGSEA. The CDR3 reads CSVRGGGTGELFF. In DNA form, the CDR3 reads TGCAGCGTTCGAGGGGGAGGGACCGGGGAGCTGTTTTTT.

CDR3 amino acids: CASSRREAGAQTQYF. The CDR3 DNA reads as TGTGCCAGCAGTCGACGGGAGGCAGGGGCTCAGACCCAGTACTTC. The chain links TRBV27 to TRBJ2-5; a possible D gene is TRBD2 (7 bases). This CDR3 comprises 15 residues. CDR1 and CDR2 from the germline V gene are MNHEY and SMNVEV (reference sequence). Trimming took 5 bases from V and 6 from J, leaving 19 bases between them.

This clonotype has more than one count but fewer than ten. The rearrangement uses TRBV7-7 and TRBJ2-1; 7 bases map to TRBD2. After removal of 6 bases from V and 2 bases from J, the junction contained 1 base not matched to a gene. The CDR3 sequence is 13 residues long. CDR1 and CDR2 from the germline V gene are SSHAT and FNYEAQ (reference sequence). In nucleotides, the CDR3 is TGTGCCAGCAGGGGAGGGCCCTACAATGAGCAGTTCTTC. This gives the protein CASRGGPYNEQFF.

The chain uses TRBV12-3 or TRBV12-4 and TRBJ1-3; the D gene is possibly TRBD1 (5 bases). V shed 6 bases and J shed 4 bases, with 13 bases lying between them. The CDR3 totals 14 residues. Written as DNA, the CDR3 is TGTGCCAGCAGCCGGGGGATAGACGGAAACACCATATATTTT. It specifies CASSRGIDGNTIYF.

This clonotype was picked up a small number of times. This rearrangement joins TRBV15 to TRBJ2-5; the match to TRBD1 covers 7 bases. Germline-derived CDR1 and CDR2 are LNHNV and YYDKDF (reference sequence). The CDR3 extends over 15 amino acids. Trimming at V came to 0 bases and at J to 1 base, leaving 2 bases not matched to a gene. The CDR3 region is CATSRDGDSQETQYF. For the CDR3, the DNA is TGTGCCACCAGCAGAGACGGGGACAGCCAAGAGACCCAGTACTTC.

The chain links TRBV3-1 to TRBJ2-4; D gene uncertain. The CDR3 runs 15 residues. CDR1 and CDR2 (germline): LGHDT, YNNKEL (reference sequence). Trimming removed 0 bases from V and 6 bases from J, with 12 bases in between. The CDR3 sequence is CASSQETAGRNIQYF. The CDR3 region has the DNA TGTGCCAGCAGCCAAGAGACCGCAGGACGAAACATTCAGTACTTC.

The chain couples TRBV6-2 or TRBV6-3 to TRBJ1-2; a weak D match, TRBD1 (5 bases). Germline values: CDR1 MNHEY, CDR2 SVGEGT. The V and J ends lost 2 bases and 8 bases respectively, with 18 bases between them. The CDR3 is 15 amino acids. CDR3 sequence (DNA): TGTGCCAGCAGTTACCATGACAGAGCGGGGTACGGCTACACCTTC. It is translated as CASSYHDRAGYGYTF.

The chain combines TRBV4-1 with TRBJ2-3, with D unresolved. Germline V gene data show CDR1 as MGHRA and CDR2 as YSYEKL. Trimming stripped 0 bases from V and 1 base from J, with 14 bases between. The CDR3 covers 17 residues. The CDR3 protein is CASSQDGIGGRTDTQYF. The CDR3 DNA reads as TGCGCCAGCAGCCAAGATGGGATCGGCGGCCGCACAGATACGCAGTATTTT.

The chain links TRBV7-9 to TRBJ2-7; 7 bases are a match to TRBD2. Germline V gene lookup returns CDR1 SEHNR and CDR2 FQNEAQ (reference sequence). This CDR3 has 16 amino acids. With 3 bases clipped from V and 0 bases from J, the junction kept 8 bases outside the gene matches. The CDR3 loop is CASSFYRDYLSYEQYF. Here the CDR3 DNA reads TGTGCCAGCAGCTTCTACCGGGACTACCTCTCCTACGAGCAGTACTTC.

The table lists this clonotype with many counts. The V and J genes are TRBV29-1 and TRBJ2-1; 9 bases are shared with TRBD1. Trimming cost V 7 bases and J 8 bases; bases outside gene matches: 9. The CDR3 is 13 amino acids. Germline V gene data show CDR1 as SQVTM and CDR2 as ANQGSEA. The CDR3 is CSAWTGEEDEQFF. DNA of the CDR3: TGCAGCGCCTGGACAGGGGAGGAGGATGAGCAGTTCTTC.

This clonotype was seen once. This chain joins TRBV29-1 and TRBJ2-7; a possible D gene is TRBD1 (5 bases). Looked up from germline, CDR1 is SQVTM and CDR2 is ANQGSEA. The CDR3 spans 15 residues. The V end was cut by 7 bases, the J end by 4 bases, with 23 bases between. The CDR3 DNA is TGCAGCGCCAGAACAGGTTCCTCCCCCCTATACGAGCAGTACTTC. It yields the protein CSARTGSSPLYEQYF.

The chain recombines TRBV5-1 with TRBJ2-3, with 9 bases lining up with TRBD1. V trimming: 7 bases; J trimming: 4 bases; junction bases outside the gene matches: 13. The length of the CDR3 is 16 residues. The germline CDR1 and CDR2 sequences are SGHRS and YFSETQ. CDR3 DNA sequence: TGCGCCAGCCGTATTACAGGGGGCAATACCCCAGATACGCAGTATTTT. As protein: CASRITGGNTPDTQYF.